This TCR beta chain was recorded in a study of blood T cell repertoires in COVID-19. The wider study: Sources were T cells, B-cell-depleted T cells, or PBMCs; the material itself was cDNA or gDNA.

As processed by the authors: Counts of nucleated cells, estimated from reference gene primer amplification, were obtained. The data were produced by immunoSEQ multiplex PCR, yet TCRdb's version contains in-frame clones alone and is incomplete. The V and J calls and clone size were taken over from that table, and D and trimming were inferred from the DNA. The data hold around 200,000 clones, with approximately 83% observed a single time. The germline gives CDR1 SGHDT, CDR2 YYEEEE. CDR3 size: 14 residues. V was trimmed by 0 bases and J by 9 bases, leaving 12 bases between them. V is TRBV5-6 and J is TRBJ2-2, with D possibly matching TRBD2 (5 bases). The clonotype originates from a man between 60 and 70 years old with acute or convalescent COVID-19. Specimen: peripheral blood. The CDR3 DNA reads TGTGCCAGCAGCTTGGGCCTAGCCGGGCGGGAGCTGTTTTTT. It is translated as CASSLGLAGRELFF.